This TCR beta chain stems from a study of T cell responses to AZD1222 COVID-19 vaccine. CDR3 length: 17 amino acids. Germline V gene sequence: CDR1 MGHRA, CDR2 YSYEKL. The V gene end was trimmed by 1 base and the J gene end by 3 bases; junction bases not matched to a gene: 8. The protocol was immunoSEQ multiplex PCR, while the TCRdb copy is restricted to in-frame clones and leaves out a portion. The sample records fewer than 85,000 clones, 75% to 90% being singletons. Remarks on this clone: What it binds is unknown.

Second-dose timings of about 4 or about 12 weeks were pooled. Study observations and caveats: Only a handful of AZD1222 recipients, several in all, had baseline seropositivity. Clonal diversity may have been underestimated in mostly white British donors. The peak T cell response came first, and repertoires were sampled only after it.

The genes are TRBV4-1 and TRBJ2-1, with TRBD1 identical over 8 bases. This sequence originates from an adult who received the AZD1222 COVID-19 vaccine. This sample comprised peripheral blood, obtained 28 days after the second AZD1222 dose. As DNA, the CDR3 is TGCGCCAGCAGCCAAGTGCCGGGACAGGCTATCTACAATGAGCAGTTCTTC. This codes for CASSQVPGQAIYNEQFF.